This record covers a single T cell receptor beta chain. Its antigen is unidentified. The data were obtained in a study of beta chain features in type 1 diabetes. Findings and limits, study-wide: Whether HLA type influences TCRB rearrangement remained unresolved here. Patients with type 1 diabetes showed fewer VDJ junction insertions and more deletions.

Investigators reverse transcribed all isolated RNA, so they sequenced expressed TCRB transcripts. The method was immunoSEQ multiplex PCR; TCRdb's version includes in-frame clones alone and lacks a portion of them. The table shows about half a million clones, with around 10% occurring only once. Input material: naive CD4+ T cells from blood. This TCR was recovered from a woman aged 18-30 years in good health.

The CDR3 sequence: CASSQRRGLDQPQHF. CDR3 coding DNA: TGCGCCAGCAGCCAACGCAGGGGGCTCGATCAGCCCCAGCATTTT. The genes are TRBV4-1 and TRBJ1-5; the match to TRBD1 covers 8 bases. Germline V CDR1 and CDR2: MGHRA, YSYEKL. The trim removed 2 bases at V and 5 bases at J, leaving 5 bases unmatched. The length of the CDR3 is 15 residues.